This TCR beta chain comes out of a study of T cell responses to AZD1222 COVID-19 vaccine. Study results and limitations: Mostly white British, mostly female donors; authors suggested clonal diversity may be underestimated. Spike was spanned by vaccine-associated CD4 TCRs, with dominance at 160-218 and 743-854. Without day 14 samples, only post-peak T cell repertoires were studied. Targets within unmutated variant regions were reportedly found for nearly half of spike-specific TCRs.

The germline V and J ends were trimmed by 7 bases and 7 bases, with 10 bases remaining between them. The CDR3 is made up of 11 amino acids. Germline V gene sequence: CDR1 LNHDA, CDR2 SQIVND (reference sequence). Measured with immunoSEQ multiplex PCR; TCRdb has only the in-frame clones, and not every one. This sample has approximately 110,000 clones, with about 90% found just once. Turning to this clone: Antigen: not known.

V is TRBV19 and J is TRBJ1-1, with no clear D. The input for sequencing was peripheral blood, taken on day 0 of AZD1222 vaccination. The clonotype originates from an adult in good health. Written as DNA, the CDR3 is TGTGCCAGTAATACTGATCTTGAAGCTTTCTTT. Amino acids: CASNTDLEAFF. The complete variable domain, with remaining parts taken from reference TRBV19 and TRBJ1-1, reads DGGITQSPKYLFRKEGQNVTLSCEQNLNHDAMYWYRQDPGQGLRLIYYSQIVNDFQKGDIAEGYSVSREKKESFPLTVTSAQKNPTAFYLCASNTDLEAFFGQGTRLTVV.